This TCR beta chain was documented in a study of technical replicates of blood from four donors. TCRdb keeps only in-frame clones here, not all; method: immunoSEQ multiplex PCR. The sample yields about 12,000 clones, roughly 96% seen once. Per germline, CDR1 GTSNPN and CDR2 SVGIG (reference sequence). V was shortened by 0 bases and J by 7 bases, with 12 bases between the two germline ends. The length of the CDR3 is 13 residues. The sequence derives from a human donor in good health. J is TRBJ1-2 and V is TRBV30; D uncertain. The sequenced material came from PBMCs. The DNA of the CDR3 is TGTGCCTGGAGTGTAACGCGGGTGGGTGGCTACACCTTC. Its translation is CAWSVTRVGGYTF.